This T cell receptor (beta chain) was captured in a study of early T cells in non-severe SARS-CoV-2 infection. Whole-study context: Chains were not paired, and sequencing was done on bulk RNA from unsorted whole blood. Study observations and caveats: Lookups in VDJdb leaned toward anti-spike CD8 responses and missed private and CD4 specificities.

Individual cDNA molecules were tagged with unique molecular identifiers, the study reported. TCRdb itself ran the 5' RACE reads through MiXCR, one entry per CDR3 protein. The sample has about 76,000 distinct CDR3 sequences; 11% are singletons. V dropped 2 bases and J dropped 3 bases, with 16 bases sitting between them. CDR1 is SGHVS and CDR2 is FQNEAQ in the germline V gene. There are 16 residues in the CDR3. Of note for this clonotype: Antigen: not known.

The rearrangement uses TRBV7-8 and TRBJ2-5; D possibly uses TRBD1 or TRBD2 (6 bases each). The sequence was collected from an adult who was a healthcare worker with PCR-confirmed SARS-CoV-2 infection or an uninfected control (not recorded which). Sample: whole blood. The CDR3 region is CASSLLGGQFEETQYF. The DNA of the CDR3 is TGTGCCAGCAGCTTATTAGGGGGGCAATTCGAAGAGACCCAGTACTTC.